Each of the 20 T cell receptor beta chains below was sequenced from the same sample in a study of T-cell reconstitution after alpha-beta-depleted transplantation in children. The TCRbeta library incorporated unique molecular identifiers. TCRdb analysed the PCR reads with MiXCR anew, one entry per CDR3 protein. The sample contains a few hundred thousand distinct CDR3 sequences, around 20% of which appear only once. This specimen was PBMCs from the stem cell graft donor, taken from the stem cell graft. Receptor source: a human donor who donated a stem cell graft to a child with acute lymphoblastic leukemia.

This clonotype was found a few times. This rearrangement joins TRBV29-1 to TRBJ1-1; 9 positions match TRBD1. This CDR3 comprises 16 residues. Germline CDR1 SQVTM, CDR2 ANQGSEA. Losses at the gene ends were 2 bases for V and 4 bases for J; bases not matched to a gene: 11. Here the CDR3 DNA reads TGCAGCGTTGAAATGGGGACAGGGATCACAGGCACTGAAGCTTTCTTT. Translating gives CSVEMGTGITGTEAFF. Full variable domain (rest looked up from reference TRBV29-1 and TRBJ1-1): SAVISQKPSRDICQRGTSLTIQCQVDSQVTMMFWYRQQPGQSLTLIATANQGSEATYESGFVIDKFPISRPNLTFSTLTVSNMSPEDSSIYLCSVEMGTGITGTEAFFGQGTRLTVV.

The V gene is TRBV29-1, the J gene TRBJ2-1, with 9 bases lining up with TRBD2. The CDR3 runs to 17 residues. The junction had 7 bases not matched to a gene; V was cut back by 1 base and J by 0 bases. Germline CDR1 and CDR2: SQVTM and ANQGSEA. Written as DNA, the CDR3 is TGCAGCGTTGAAGGGTTCCTAGCGGGACGCTCCTACAATGAGCAGTTCTTC. Translating gives CSVEGFLAGRSYNEQFF.

The chain carries TRBV5-6 and TRBJ1-1, with D possibly matching TRBD1 (5 bases). This CDR3 is 13 amino acids long. The V and J ends lost 4 bases and 7 bases respectively, with 14 bases between them. From germline, CDR1 is SGHDT and CDR2 YYEEEE. The CDR3 coding sequence is TGTGCCAGCAGCCCGGTGGGGGTAGATGAAGCTTTCTTT. Its protein is CASSPVGVDEAFF. The full variable domain, in which reference TRBV5-6 and TRBJ1-1 provide the parts outside the CDR3, is DAGVTQSPTHLIKTRGQQVTLRCSPKSGHDTVSWYQQALGQGPQFIFQYYEEEERQRGNFPDRFSGHQFPNYSSELNVNALLLGDSALYLCASSPVGVDEAFFGQGTRLTVV.

The chain employs TRBV20-1 and TRBJ2-1, with D tentatively TRBD2 (5 bases). Trimming took off 0 bases at V and 7 bases at J, with 22 bases between the two ends. There are 17 residues in the CDR3. CDR1 DFQATT and CDR2 SNEGSKA come from the germline V gene (reference sequence). The chain's CDR3 is CSARDAGLAGRPNEQFF. The DNA of the CDR3 is TGCAGTGCTAGAGATGCGGGTCTAGCTGGTCGCCCGAATGAGCAGTTCTTC.

This clonotype was seen only a few times. The chain uses TRBV27 and TRBJ2-7, with D tentatively TRBD2 (5 bases). There are 15 residues in the CDR3. The germline V gene encodes CDR1 MNHEY and CDR2 SMNVEV (reference sequence). V was pared by 5 bases and J by 0 bases, with 14 bases between. CDR3 residues: CASSPASGGSYEQYF. CDR3 DNA sequence: TGTGCCAGCAGTCCCGCCTCTGGAGGCTCCTACGAGCAGTACTTC.

This clonotype was picked up a small number of times. The rearrangement joins TRBV27 to TRBJ2-2; TRBD2 is a possible D gene (6 bases). CDR1 and CDR2 (germline): MNHEY, SMNVEV (reference sequence). Between the trimmed V and J ends, which lost 4 bases and 2 bases, there was a span of 14 bases. CDR3 length: 16 amino acids. The CDR3 reads CASSSFPGGNTGELFF. As DNA, the CDR3 is TGTGCCAGCAGTTCGTTCCCCGGGGGTAACACCGGGGAGCTGTTTTTT.

This chain joins TRBV20-1 and TRBJ2-7, with D hard to call. The CDR3 runs to 9 residues. The V gene's germline CDR1 is DFQATT and CDR2 SNEGSKA (reference sequence). V gave up 1 base and J gave up 6 bases, with 1 base separating them. CDR3 nucleotide sequence: TGCAGTGCTAGAGCCGAGCAGTACTTC. It specifies CSARAEQYF.

This clonotype was seen a handful of times. A much bigger clone sits one base away, suggesting this may be a read error. The gene calls are TRBV5-1 and TRBJ2-1, with 13 bases fitting TRBD2. This CDR3 comprises 16 residues. The V gene's germline CDR1 is SGHRS and CDR2 YFSETQ. Germline trimming cut 5 bases from V and 0 bases from J; bases unmatched to any gene: 2. DNA for the CDR3: TGCGCCAGCAGATGGACTAGCGGGAGCTCCTACAATGAGCAGTTCTTC. It specifies CASRWTSGSSYNEQFF.

This clonotype was recorded a few times. This chain joins TRBV12-3 or TRBV12-4 and TRBJ2-1; D perhaps matches TRBD2 (6 bases). CDR3 length: 14 amino acids. Deletions cut 4 bases from V and 3 bases from J, with 10 bases between. This chain's CDR3 is CASSSLANYNEQFF. Written as DNA, the CDR3 is TGTGCCAGCAGTTCCCTAGCGAACTACAATGAGCAGTTCTTC.

This chain joins TRBV6-5 and TRBJ2-7; D remains ambiguous. Germline CDR1 MNHEY, CDR2 SVGAGI. This CDR3 region has 11 residues. V was cut by 0 bases and J by 10 bases, with 7 bases left in between. CDR3 bases: TGTGCCAGCAGTTACTCAGGGTCCCAGTACTTC. This codes for CASSYSGSQYF.

This clonotype was seen repeatedly, ten times or more. The chain combines TRBV14 with TRBJ2-7; 9 nucleotides agree with TRBD2. The CDR3 sequence is 14 residues long. Unmatched junction bases numbered 4, after V lost 3 bases and J lost 4 bases. Germline CDR1 SGHDN, CDR2 FVKESK. CDR3 residues: CASSQGLASYEQYF. The CDR3 region has the DNA TGTGCCAGCAGCCAGGGACTAGCTTCGTACGAGCAGTACTTC.

A few counts support this clonotype. J is TRBJ2-7 and V is TRBV4-1; TRBD2 might be the D (6 bases). This CDR3 comprises 16 residues. CDR1 is MGHRA and CDR2 is YSYEKL in the germline V gene. V was pared by 1 base and J by 0 bases, with 13 bases between. Here the CDR3 reads CASSQGGSGASYEQYF. The CDR3 DNA is TGCGCCAGCAGCCAAGGGGGTAGCGGCGCCTCCTACGAGCAGTACTTC.

The count of this clonotype is one. The V call is TRBV5-4, the J call TRBJ2-1, with 9 bases lining up with TRBD1. V lost 5 bases to trimming and J lost 7 bases; unmatched junction nucleotides: 4. Germline values: CDR1 SGHNT, CDR2 YYREEE (reference sequence). The CDR3 sequence is 13 residues long. The CDR3 sequence: CASRQGARNEQFF. CDR3 sequence (DNA): TGTGCCAGCAGACAGGGGGCGCGGAATGAGCAGTTCTTC.

This clonotype was detected a few times. The rearrangement joins TRBV29-1 to TRBJ2-7; a weak D match, TRBD1 (6 bases). The V end was cut by 6 bases, the J end by 1 base, with 16 bases between. CDR1 is SQVTM, CDR2 ANQGSEA, per germline. There are 14 residues in the CDR3. DNA of the CDR3: TGCAGCGTGGCAGGACAGATGGATTCCTACGAGCAGTACTTC. Protein product: CSVAGQMDSYEQYF.

The chain combines TRBV19 with TRBJ2-4; 9 bases match TRBD1. V lost 6 bases to trimming and J lost 6 bases; unmatched junction nucleotides: 12. Germline values: CDR1 LNHDA, CDR2 SQIVND (reference sequence). The CDR3 runs 16 residues. The CDR3 DNA sequence: TGTGCCAGTAGCCCGAGGGACAGGGATGGACGAAACATTCAGTACTTC. It encodes CASSPRDRDGRNIQYF.

The rearrangement uses TRBV11-3 and TRBJ1-1, with TRBD1 as a possible D gene (5 bases). The V gene's germline CDR1 is SGHNT and CDR2 YENEEA. This CDR3 is 14 amino acids long. V was trimmed by 5 bases and J by 8 bases, leaving 18 bases between them. CDR3 nucleotides: TGTGCCAGCAGCAGAGGGGAATTAGCAGGCGAAGCTTTCTTT. It yields the protein CASSRGELAGEAFF. The entire variable domain, with the rest obtained from reference TRBV11-3 and TRBJ1-1, is as follows: EAGVVQSPRYKIIEKKQPVAFWCNPISGHNTLYWYLQNLGQGPELLIRYENEEAVDDSQLPKDRFSAERLKGVDSTLKIQPAELGDSAVYLCASSRGELAGEAFFGQGTRLTVV.

A few counts support this clonotype. This chain uses TRBV7-9 with TRBJ2-5; 8 bases are a match to TRBD2. CDR1 and CDR2 (germline): SEHNR, FQNEAQ (reference sequence). This CDR3 has 14 amino acids. V gave up 5 bases and J gave up 2 bases; unmatched junction bases: 4. CDR3 nucleotide sequence: TGTGCCAGCAGCGACCTAGCGGGTCAAGAGACCCAGTACTTC. Protein product: CASSDLAGQETQYF.

V gene TRBV25-1 combines with J gene TRBJ2-1; 7 nucleotides match TRBD2. The junction had 14 bases not matched to a gene; V was cut back by 6 bases and J by 9 bases. The CDR3 covers 15 residues. The V gene's germline CDR1 is MGHDK and CDR2 SYGVNS. Here the CDR3 DNA reads TGTGCCAGCAGCCCGGCCGGGCGGGAGCGTAGTGAGCAGTTCTTC. Its translation: CASSPAGRERSEQFF.

This clonotype was detected a few times. Here the CDR3 DNA reads TGTGCCAGCAGTGACAGGGGTTCTGGGGCCAACGTCCTGACTTTC. Protein sequence: CASSDRGSGANVLTF. The chain has TRBV6-1 and TRBJ2-6; possibly TRBD1 for D (6 bases). The CDR3 has 15 residues. Deletions cut 3 bases from V and 1 base from J, with 7 bases between. CDR1 is MNHNS, CDR2 SASEGT, per germline.

DNA of the CDR3: TGCGCCAGCAGCGCAAGGGGCGTAAGCGGGGGTTACGAGCAGTACTTC. Its protein is CASSARGVSGGYEQYF. The V call is TRBV5-1, the J call TRBJ2-7; 8 bases fit TRBD2. The CDR3 is 16 residues long. In germline, CDR1 is SGHRS, CDR2 YFSETQ. V dropped 4 bases and J dropped 4; count of bases not matched to a gene: 13.